In its sample, the clone carrying this T cell receptor beta chain was seen a few times. Its cognate antigen is unknown. 13 Jbeta primers and 60 Vbeta primers were used for the PCR. Using immunoSEQ multiplex PCR, the repertoire was profiled, and TCRdb retains in-frame clones only, with some absent. The table shows about 190,000 clones, with about four fifths occurring only once. The source of the sample is a study of cytomegalovirus exposure and HLA in healthy donors. Study background: Assignment to the Caucasian-associated ancestry cluster applied to around four fifths of the 350 to 500 genotyped donors. Regarding the study as a whole: Previously analyzed data showed that most TCR beta V segments were productive at a frequency of about 87% or about 30%. Links to common viral pathogens appeared, in a later analysis, for several of the most significant clusters. In vitro, a few CMV-associated chains proved specific for CMV antigens.

Specimen: PBMCs. The sequence came from a woman in her 40s in good health and CMV-seronegative.

CDR3 in amino acids: CASSSTGTSTGELFF. The CDR3 nucleotides are TGTGCCAGCAGTAGTACCGGGACATCCACCGGGGAGCTGTTTTTT. The chain carries TRBV11-3 and TRBJ2-2; tentatively, D is TRBD1 (6 bases). Trimming took off 6 bases at V and 4 bases at J, with 15 bases between the two ends. The V gene's germline CDR1 is SGHNT and CDR2 YENEEA. The CDR3 extends over 15 amino acids.